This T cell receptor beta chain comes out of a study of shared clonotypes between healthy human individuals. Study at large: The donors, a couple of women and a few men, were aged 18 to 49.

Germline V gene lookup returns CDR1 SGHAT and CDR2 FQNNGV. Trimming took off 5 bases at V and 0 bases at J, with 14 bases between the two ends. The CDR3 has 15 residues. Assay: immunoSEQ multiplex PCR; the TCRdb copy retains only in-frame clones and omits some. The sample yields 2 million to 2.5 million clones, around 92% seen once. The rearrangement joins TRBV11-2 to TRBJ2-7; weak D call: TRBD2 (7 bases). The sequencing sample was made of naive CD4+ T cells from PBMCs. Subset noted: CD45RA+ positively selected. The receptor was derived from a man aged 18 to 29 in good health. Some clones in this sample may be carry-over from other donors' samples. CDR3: CASSVGGEGSYEQYF. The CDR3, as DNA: TGTGCCAGCAGCGTAGGGGGGGAGGGCTCCTACGAGCAGTACTTC.